A single sample gave rise to the 6 T cell receptor beta chains below, sequenced in a study of blood T cell repertoires in COVID-19. Sequencing was performed with immunoSEQ multiplex PCR; in TCRdb, only in-frame clones are kept and a portion is missing. Of over 140,000 clones in the sample, 76% were seen once. Sequences were obtained from peripheral blood. Receptors originate from a woman of 80 years or more with active or convalescent COVID-19.

The chain couples TRBV5-1 to TRBJ2-3; the D is unclear. CDR3 size: 13 residues. Trimming removed 0 bases at V and 6 bases at J, with 8 bases between. Looked up from germline, CDR1 is SGHRS and CDR2 is YFSETQ. DNA of the CDR3: TGCGCCAGCAGCTTGGCCCTTCGGGATACGCAGTATTTT. It translates to CASSLALRDTQYF.

The V gene is TRBV1, the J gene TRBJ2-5; the table gives TRBD2 as D, unverified against the DNA. TRBV1 is classified as a pseudogene. The CDR3 consists of 17 residues. The CDR3 reads CTSSQDRLELYQETQYF. The CDR3 DNA reads TGCACCAGCAGCCAAGATCGGCTAGAACTATACCAAGAGACCCAGTACTTC.

The chain couples TRBV3-1 (or the pseudogene TRBV3-2) to TRBJ1-1; D not certain. Trimming shortened V by 4 bases and J by 4 bases, and 19 bases separated the two germline ends. The CDR3 has 16 amino acids. Germline V CDR1 and CDR2: LGHDT, YNNKEL (reference sequence). CDR3 coding DNA: TGTGCCAGCAGCCCCCTCCAGTCCCGGGTCACCACTGAAGCTTTCTTT. Its protein product is CASSPLQSRVTTEAFF.

V and J are TRBV19 and TRBJ2-6; D possibly corresponds to TRBD2 (6 bases). Looked up from germline, CDR1 is LNHDA and CDR2 is SQIVND (reference sequence). This CDR3 region has 21 residues. The V end was cut by 5 bases, the J end by 2 bases, with 28 bases between. CDR3 nucleotide sequence: TGTGCCAGTAGTTCGCCTCGGGGATCGGGGACTGATAGTACTGGGGCCAACGTCCTGACTTTC. As protein: CASSSPRGSGTDSTGANVLTF. Full variable domain (remainder filled in from reference TRBV19 and TRBJ2-6): DGGITQSPKYLFRKEGQNVTLSCEQNLNHDAMYWYRQDPGQGLRLIYYSQIVNDFQKGDIAEGYSVSREKKESFPLTVTSAQKNPTAFYLCASSSPRGSGTDSTGANVLTFGAGSRLTVL.

V usage is TRBV7-8 and J usage is TRBJ1-2, with TRBD1 matching 9 bases. The trim removed 2 bases at V and 5 bases at J, leaving 9 bases unmatched. CDR1 and CDR2 (germline): SGHVS, FQNEAQ. This CDR3 has 16 amino acids. The CDR3 reads CASSLNRGPAQYGYTF. The DNA for the CDR3 is TGTGCCAGCAGCTTAAACAGGGGGCCCGCTCAATATGGCTACACCTTC. Together with reference TRBV7-8 and TRBJ1-2, the CDR3 gives the full variable domain: GAGVSQSPRYKVAKRGQDVALRCDPISGHVSLFWYQQALGQGPEFLTYFQNEAQLDKSGLPSDRFFAERPEGSVSTLKIQRTQQEDSAVYLCASSLNRGPAQYGYTFGSGTRLTVV.

This sequence joins TRBV29-1 and TRBJ2-1; TRBD1 might be the D (6 bases). CDR1 is SQVTM and CDR2 is ANQGSEA in the germline V gene. V gave up 8 bases and J gave up 4 bases, with 18 bases separating them. The CDR3 loop spans 14 amino acids. The CDR3 bases are TGCAGCTCCTCCAGGGGTGGGGGTTACAATGAGCAGTTCTTC. This translates into CSSSRGGGYNEQFF.